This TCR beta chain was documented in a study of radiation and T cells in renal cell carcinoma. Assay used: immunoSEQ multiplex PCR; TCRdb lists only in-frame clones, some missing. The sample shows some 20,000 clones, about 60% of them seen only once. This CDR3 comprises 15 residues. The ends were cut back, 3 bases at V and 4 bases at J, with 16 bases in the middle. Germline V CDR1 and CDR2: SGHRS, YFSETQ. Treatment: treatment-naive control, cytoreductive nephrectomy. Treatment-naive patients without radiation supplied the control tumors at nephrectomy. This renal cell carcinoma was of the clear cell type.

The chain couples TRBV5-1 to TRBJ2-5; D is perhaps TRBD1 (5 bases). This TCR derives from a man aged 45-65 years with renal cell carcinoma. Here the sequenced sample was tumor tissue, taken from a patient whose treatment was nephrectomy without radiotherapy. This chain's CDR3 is CASSSGLSGIETQYF. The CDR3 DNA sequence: TGCGCCAGCAGCTCTGGCCTCTCAGGGATAGAGACCCAGTACTTC.